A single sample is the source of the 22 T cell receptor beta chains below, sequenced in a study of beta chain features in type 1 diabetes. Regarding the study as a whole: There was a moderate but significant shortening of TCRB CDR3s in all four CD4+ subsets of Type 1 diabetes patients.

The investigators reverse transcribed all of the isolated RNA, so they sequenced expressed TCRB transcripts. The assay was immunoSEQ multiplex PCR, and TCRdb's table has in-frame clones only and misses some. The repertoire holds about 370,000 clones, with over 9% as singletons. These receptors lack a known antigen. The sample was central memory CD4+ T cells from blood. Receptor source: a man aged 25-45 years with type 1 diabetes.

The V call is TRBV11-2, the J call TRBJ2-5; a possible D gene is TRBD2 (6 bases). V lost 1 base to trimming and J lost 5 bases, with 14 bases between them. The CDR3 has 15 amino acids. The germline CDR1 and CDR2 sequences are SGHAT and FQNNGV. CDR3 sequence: CASSLGIRGLETQYF. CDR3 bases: TGTGCCAGCAGCTTAGGCATTAGGGGACTGGAGACCCAGTACTTC.

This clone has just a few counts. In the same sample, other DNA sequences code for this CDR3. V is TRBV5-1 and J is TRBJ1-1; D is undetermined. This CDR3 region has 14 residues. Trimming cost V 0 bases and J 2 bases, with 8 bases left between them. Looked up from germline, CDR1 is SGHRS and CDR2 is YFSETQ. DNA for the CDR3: TGCGCCAGCAGCTTGGTTCCGGGAAACACTGAAGCTTTCTTT. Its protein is CASSLVPGNTEAFF.

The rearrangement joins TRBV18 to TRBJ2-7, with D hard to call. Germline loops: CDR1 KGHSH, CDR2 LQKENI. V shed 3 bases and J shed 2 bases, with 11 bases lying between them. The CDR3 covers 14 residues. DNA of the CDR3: TGTGCCAGCTCACCGGATCAAGGAGCCTACGAGCAGTACTTC. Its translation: CASSPDQGAYEQYF.

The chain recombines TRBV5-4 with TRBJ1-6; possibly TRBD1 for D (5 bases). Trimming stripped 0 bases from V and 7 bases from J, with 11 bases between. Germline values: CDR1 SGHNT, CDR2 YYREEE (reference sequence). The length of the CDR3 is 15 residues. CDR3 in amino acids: CASSLGTRANSPLHF. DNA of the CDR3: TGTGCCAGCAGCTTGGGGACACGCGCGAATTCACCCCTCCACTTT.

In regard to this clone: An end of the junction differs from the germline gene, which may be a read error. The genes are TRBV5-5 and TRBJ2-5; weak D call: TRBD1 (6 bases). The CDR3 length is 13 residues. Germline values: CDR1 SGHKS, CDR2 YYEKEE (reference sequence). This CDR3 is CASSRTVWETQYF. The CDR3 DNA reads TGCGCCAGCAGTCGGACAGTCTGGGAGACCCAGTACTTC.

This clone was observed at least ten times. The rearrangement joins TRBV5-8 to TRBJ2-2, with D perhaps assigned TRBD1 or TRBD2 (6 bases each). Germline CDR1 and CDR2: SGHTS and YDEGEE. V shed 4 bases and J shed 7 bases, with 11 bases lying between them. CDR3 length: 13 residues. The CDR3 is CASSLRGGGELFF. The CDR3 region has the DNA TGTGCCAGCAGCCTCAGGGGAGGCGGGGAGCTGTTTTTT.

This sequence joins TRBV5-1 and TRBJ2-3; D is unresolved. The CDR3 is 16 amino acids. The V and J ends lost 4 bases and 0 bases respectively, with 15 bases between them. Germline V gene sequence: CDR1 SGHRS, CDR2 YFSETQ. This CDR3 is CASSLPVDPSTDTQYF. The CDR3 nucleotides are TGCGCCAGCAGCCTTCCGGTGGACCCTAGCACAGATACGCAGTATTTT.

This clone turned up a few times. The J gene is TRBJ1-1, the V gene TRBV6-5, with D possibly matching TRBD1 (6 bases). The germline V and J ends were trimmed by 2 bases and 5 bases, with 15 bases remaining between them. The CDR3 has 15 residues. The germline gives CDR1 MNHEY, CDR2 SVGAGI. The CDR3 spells CASSYLSQGFTEAFF. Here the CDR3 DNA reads TGTGCCAGCAGTTACCTATCACAGGGATTTACTGAAGCTTTCTTT.

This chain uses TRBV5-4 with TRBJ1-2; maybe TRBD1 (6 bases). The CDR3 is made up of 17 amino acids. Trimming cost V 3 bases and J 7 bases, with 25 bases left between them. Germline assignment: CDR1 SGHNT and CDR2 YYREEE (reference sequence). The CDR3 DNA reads TGTGCCAGCAGCTCCCCCCCGGGGGCAGGCGATAGGGGTGGCTACACCTTC. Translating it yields CASSSPPGAGDRGGYTF.

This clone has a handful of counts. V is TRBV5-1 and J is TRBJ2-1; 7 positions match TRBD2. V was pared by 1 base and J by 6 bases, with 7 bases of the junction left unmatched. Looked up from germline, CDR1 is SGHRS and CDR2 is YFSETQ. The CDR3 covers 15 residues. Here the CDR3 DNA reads TGCGCCAGCAGCTTGACCGCGGGAGCAGTCAATGAGCAGTTCTTC. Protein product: CASSLTAGAVNEQFF.

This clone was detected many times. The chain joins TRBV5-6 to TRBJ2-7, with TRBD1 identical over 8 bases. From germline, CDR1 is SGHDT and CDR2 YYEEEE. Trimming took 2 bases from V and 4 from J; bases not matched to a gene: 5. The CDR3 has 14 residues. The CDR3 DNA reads TGTGCCAGCAGCTTTGGACAGGGCAGGTACGAGCAGTACTTC. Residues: CASSFGQGRYEQYF.

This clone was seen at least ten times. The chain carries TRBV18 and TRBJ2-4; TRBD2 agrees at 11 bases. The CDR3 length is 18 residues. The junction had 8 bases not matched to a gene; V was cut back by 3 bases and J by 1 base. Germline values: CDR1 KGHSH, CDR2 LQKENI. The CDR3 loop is CASSPSTSGKGAKNIQYF. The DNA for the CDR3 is TGTGCCAGCTCACCGTCGACTAGCGGGAAAGGGGCCAAAAACATTCAGTACTTC.

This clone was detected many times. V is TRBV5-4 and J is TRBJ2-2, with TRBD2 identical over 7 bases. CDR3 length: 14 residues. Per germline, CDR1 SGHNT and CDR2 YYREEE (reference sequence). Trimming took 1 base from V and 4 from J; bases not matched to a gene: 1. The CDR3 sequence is CASSLWGGTGELFF. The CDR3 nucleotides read TGTGCCAGCAGCTTGTGGGGGGGCACCGGGGAGCTGTTTTTT.

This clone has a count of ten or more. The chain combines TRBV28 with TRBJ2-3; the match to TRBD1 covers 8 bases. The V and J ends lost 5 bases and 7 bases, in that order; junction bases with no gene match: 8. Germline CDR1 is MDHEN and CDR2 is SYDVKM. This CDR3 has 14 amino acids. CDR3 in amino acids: CASSTGQVPNTQYF. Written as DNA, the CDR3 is TGTGCCAGCAGTACGGGACAGGTTCCAAATACGCAGTATTTT.

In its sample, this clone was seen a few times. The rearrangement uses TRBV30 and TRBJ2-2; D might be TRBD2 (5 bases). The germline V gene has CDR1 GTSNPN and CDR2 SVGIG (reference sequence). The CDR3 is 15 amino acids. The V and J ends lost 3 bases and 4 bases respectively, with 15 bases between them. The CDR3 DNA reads TGTGCCTGGAGGCCCGGTTTGAGCGGCACCGGGGAGCTGTTTTTT. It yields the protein CAWRPGLSGTGELFF. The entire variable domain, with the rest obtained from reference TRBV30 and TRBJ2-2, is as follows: SQTIHQWPATLVQPVGSPLSLECTVEGTSNPNLYWYRQAAGRGLQLLFYSVGIGQISSEVPQNLSASRPQDRQFILSSKKLLLSDSGFYLCAWRPGLSGTGELFFGEGSRLTVL.

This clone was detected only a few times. In nucleotides, the CDR3 is TGCGCCAGCAGCTTGGGCCATCAAGATACGCAGTATTTT. Amino acid sequence: CASSLGHQDTQYF. The V call is TRBV5-1, the J call TRBJ2-3, with D hard to call. The CDR3 sequence is 13 residues long. Germline-derived CDR1 and CDR2 are SGHRS and YFSETQ. Trimming took off 0 bases at V and 5 bases at J, with 7 bases between the two ends. The whole variable domain, remainder taken from reference TRBV5-1 and TRBJ2-3, is KAGVTQTPRYLIKTRGQQVTLSCSPISGHRSVSWYQQTPGQGLQFLFEYFSETQRNKGNFPGRFSGRQFSNSRSEMNVSTLELGDSALYLCASSLGHQDTQYFGPGTRLTVL.

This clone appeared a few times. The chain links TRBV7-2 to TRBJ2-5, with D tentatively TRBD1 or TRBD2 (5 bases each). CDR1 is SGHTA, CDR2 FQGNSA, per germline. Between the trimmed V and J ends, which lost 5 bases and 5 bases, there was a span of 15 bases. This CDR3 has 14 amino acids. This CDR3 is CASSPPLGTETQYF. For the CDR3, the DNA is TGTGCCAGCAGCCCCCCGTTGGGGACCGAGACCCAGTACTTC.

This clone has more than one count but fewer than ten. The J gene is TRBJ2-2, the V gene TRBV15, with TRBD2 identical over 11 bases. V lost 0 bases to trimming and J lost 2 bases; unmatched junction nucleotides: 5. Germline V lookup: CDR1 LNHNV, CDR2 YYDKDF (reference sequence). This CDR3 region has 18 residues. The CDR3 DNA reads TGTGCCACCAGCAGAGATGGGACTAGCGGAGTCAACACCGGGGAGCTGTTTTTT. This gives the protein CATSRDGTSGVNTGELFF. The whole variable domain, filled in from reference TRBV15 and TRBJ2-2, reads DAMVIQNPRYQVTQFGKPVTLSCSQTLNHNVMYWYQQKSSQAPKLLFHYYDKDFNNEADTPDNFQSRRPNTSFCFLDIRSPGLGDTAMYLCATSRDGTSGVNTGELFFGEGSRLTVL.

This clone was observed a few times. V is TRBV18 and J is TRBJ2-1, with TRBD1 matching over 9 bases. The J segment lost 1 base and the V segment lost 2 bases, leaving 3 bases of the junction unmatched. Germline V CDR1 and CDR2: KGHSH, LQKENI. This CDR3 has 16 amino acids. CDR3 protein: CASSPTTGGSYNEQFF. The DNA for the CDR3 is TGTGCCAGCTCACCAACGACAGGGGGGTCCTACAATGAGCAGTTCTTC.

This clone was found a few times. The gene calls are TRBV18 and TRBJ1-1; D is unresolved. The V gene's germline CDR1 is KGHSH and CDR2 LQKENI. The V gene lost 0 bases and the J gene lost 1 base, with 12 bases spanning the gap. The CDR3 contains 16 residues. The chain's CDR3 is CASSPPGRTSNTEAFF. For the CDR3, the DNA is TGTGCCAGCTCACCACCGGGCAGAACCTCGAACACTGAAGCTTTCTTT.

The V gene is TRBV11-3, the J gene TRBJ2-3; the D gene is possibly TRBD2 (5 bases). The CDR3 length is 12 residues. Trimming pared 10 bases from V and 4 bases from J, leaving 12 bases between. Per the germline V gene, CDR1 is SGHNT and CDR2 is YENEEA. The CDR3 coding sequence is TGTGCCACTTCCGACGGGGCAGATACGCAGTATTTT. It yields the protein CATSDGADTQYF.

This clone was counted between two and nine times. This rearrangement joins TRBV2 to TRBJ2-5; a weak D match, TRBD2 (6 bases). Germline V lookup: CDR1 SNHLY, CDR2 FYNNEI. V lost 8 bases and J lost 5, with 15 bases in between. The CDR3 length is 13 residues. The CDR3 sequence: CASVQGGGETQYF. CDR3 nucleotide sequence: TGTGCCAGCGTCCAGGGAGGCGGTGAGACCCAGTACTTC. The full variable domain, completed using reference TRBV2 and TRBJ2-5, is EPEVTQTPSHQVTQMGQEVILRCVPISNHLYFYWYRQILGQKVEFLVSFYNNEISEKSEIFDDQFSVERPDGSNFTLKIRSTKLEDSAMYFCASVQGGGETQYFGPGTRLLVL.